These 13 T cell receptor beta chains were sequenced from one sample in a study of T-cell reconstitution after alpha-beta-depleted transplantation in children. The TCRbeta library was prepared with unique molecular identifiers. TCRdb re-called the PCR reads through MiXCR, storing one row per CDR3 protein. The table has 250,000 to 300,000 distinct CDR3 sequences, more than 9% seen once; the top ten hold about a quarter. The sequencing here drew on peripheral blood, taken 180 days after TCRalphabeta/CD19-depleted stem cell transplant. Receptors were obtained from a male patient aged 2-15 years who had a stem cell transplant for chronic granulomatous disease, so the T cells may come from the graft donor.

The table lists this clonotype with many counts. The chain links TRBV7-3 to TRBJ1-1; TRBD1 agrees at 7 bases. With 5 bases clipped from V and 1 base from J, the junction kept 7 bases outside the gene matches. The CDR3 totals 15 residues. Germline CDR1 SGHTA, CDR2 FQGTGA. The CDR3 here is CASSLGTARNTEAFF. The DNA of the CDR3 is TGTGCCAGCAGCCTCGGGACAGCGAGGAACACTGAAGCTTTCTTT.

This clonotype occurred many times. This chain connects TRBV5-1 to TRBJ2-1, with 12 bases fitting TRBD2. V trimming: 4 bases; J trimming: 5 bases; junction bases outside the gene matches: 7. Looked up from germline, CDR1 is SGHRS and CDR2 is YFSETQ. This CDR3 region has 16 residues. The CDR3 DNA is TGCGCCAGCAGCCCGAAACTAGCGGGGGGCCACAATGAGCAGTTCTTC. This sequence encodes CASSPKLAGGHNEQFF.

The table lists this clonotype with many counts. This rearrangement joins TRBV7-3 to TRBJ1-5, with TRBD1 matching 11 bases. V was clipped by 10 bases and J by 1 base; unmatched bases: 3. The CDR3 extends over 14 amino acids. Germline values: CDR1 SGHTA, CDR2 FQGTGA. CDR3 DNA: TGTGCCACCGGGGACAGGGGGAGCAATCAGCCCCAGCATTTT. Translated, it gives CATGDRGSNQPQHF.

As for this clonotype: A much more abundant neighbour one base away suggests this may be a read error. The CDR3 sequence: CASSFNRNPEKLFF. For the CDR3, the DNA is TGTGCCAGCAGCTTCAACAGGAACCCAGAAAAACTGTTTTTT. The chain carries TRBV7-9 and TRBJ1-4, with D tentatively TRBD1 (5 bases). This CDR3 contains 14 residues. Deletions cut 3 bases from V and 8 bases from J, with 13 bases between. Germline V CDR1 and CDR2: SEHNR, FQNEAQ (reference sequence).

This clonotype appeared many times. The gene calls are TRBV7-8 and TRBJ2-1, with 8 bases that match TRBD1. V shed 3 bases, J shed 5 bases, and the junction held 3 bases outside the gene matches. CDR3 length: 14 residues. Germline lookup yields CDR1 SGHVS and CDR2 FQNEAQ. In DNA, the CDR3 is TGTGCCAGCAGCTTGACGGACAGGGACAATGAGCAGTTCTTC. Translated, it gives CASSLTDRDNEQFF.

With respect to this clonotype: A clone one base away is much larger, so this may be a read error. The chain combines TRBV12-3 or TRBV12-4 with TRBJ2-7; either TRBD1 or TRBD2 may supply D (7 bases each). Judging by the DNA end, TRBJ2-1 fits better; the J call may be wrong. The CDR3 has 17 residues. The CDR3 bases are TGTGCCAGCAGTTTAAAAAGGGGGCGGGGGCTAACCTACGAGCAGTTCTTC. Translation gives CASSLKRGRGLTYEQFF.

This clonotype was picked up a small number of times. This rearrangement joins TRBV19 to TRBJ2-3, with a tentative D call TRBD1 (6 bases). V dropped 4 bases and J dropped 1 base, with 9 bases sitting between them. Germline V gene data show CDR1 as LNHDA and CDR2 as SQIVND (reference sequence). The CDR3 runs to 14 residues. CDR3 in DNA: TGTGCCAGTAGTACAGGGGTGGGCACAGATACGCAGTATTTT. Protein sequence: CASSTGVGTDTQYF.

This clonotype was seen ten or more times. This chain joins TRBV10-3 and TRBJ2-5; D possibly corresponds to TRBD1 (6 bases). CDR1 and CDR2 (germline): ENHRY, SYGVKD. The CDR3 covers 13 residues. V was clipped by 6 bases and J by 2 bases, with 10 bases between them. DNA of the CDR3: TGTGCCATCAGGGACAGCCTACAAGAGACCCAGTACTTC. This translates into CAIRDSLQETQYF.

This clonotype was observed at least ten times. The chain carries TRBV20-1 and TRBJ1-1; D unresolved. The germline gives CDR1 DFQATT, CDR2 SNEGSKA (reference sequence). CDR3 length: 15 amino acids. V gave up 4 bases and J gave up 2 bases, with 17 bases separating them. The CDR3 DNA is TGCAGTGCTATTGAGGTCAGCCGACAAAACACTGAAGCTTTCTTT. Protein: CSAIEVSRQNTEAFF.

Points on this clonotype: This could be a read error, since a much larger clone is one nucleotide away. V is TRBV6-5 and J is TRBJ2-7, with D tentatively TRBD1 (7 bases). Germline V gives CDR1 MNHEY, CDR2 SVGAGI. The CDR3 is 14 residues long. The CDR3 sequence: CASIYSRGALGQYF. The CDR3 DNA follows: TGTGCCAGCATTTACTCCAGGGGGGCTTTGGGGCAGTACTTC.

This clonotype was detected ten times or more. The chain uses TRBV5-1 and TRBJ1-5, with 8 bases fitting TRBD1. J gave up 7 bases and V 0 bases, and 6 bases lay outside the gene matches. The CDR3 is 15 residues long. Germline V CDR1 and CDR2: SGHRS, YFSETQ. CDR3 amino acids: CASSLGDRLGQPQHF. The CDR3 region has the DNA TGCGCCAGCAGCTTGGGGGACAGGCTAGGGCAGCCCCAGCATTTT. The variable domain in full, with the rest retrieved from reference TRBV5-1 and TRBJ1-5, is KAGVTQTPRYLIKTRGQQVTLSCSPISGHRSVSWYQQTPGQGLQFLFEYFSETQRNKGNFPGRFSGRQFSNSRSEMNVSTLELGDSALYLCASSLGDRLGQPQHFGDGTRLSIL.

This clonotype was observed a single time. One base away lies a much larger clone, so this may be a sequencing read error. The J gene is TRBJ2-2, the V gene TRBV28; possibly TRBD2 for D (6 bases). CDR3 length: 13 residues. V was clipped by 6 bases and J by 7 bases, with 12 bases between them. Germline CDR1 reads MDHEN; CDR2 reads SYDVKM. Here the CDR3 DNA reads TGTGCCAGCAGAAGACTAGAATTCGGGGAGCTGTTTTTT. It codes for CASRRLEFGELFF. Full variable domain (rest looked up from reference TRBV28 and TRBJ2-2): DVKVTQSSRYLVKRTGEKVFLECVQDMDHENMFWYRQDPGLGLRLIYFSYDVKMKEKGDIPEGYSVSREKKERFSLILESASTNQTSMYLCASRRLEFGELFFGEGSRLTVL.

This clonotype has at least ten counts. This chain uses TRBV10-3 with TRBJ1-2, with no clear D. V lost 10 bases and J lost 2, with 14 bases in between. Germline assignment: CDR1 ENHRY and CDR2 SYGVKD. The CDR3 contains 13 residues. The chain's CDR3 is CATKGEENYGYTF. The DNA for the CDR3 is TGTGCCACCAAGGGAGAGGAGAACTATGGCTACACCTTC.